These 5 T cell receptor beta chains share one sample of origin, sequenced in a study of T cell responses to AZD1222 COVID-19 vaccine. The protocol was immunoSEQ multiplex PCR, while the TCRdb copy is restricted to in-frame clones and leaves out a portion. In the table there are 150,000 to 200,000 clones, approximately 90% of which are singletons. The sequencing here drew on peripheral blood, taken on day 0 of MenACWY control vaccination. These receptors were obtained from an adult in good health.

This clone occurred a few times. The CDR3 region has the DNA TGTGCCAGCAGGGGGACAGGGTACTCACCCCTCCACTTT. Residues: CASRGTGYSPLHF. The chain employs TRBV7-9 and TRBJ1-6, with 9 bases aligning to TRBD1. From germline, CDR1 is SEHNR and CDR2 FQNEAQ (reference sequence). V dropped 6 bases and J dropped 10; count of bases not matched to a gene: 4. The CDR3 extends over 13 amino acids.

This clone was detected only a few times. DNA of the CDR3: TGTGCCTGGAGTGTAGAGGCGAACACTGAAGCTTTCTTT. As protein: CAWSVEANTEAFF. This sequence joins TRBV30 and TRBJ1-1; unclear D gene. The germline V gene encodes CDR1 GTSNPN and CDR2 SVGIG (reference sequence). CDR3 length: 13 amino acids. With 0 bases removed from V and 1 base from J, the gap between germline ends came to 6 bases.

The chain links TRBV2 to TRBJ1-1; D unclear. V was clipped by 6 bases and J by 1 base, with 12 bases between them. Germline CDR1 and CDR2: SNHLY and FYNNEI. The CDR3 totals 14 residues. CDR3: CASSIGRQNTEAFF. As DNA, the CDR3 is TGTGCCAGCAGCATCGGGAGACAGAACACTGAAGCTTTCTTT.

The rearrangement links TRBV7-2 to TRBJ1-2; D ambiguous. V lost 2 bases to trimming and J lost 8 bases, with 12 bases between them. The CDR3 totals 13 residues. Germline V lookup: CDR1 SGHTA, CDR2 FQGNSA. The CDR3: CASSLLQQGGYTF. CDR3 DNA sequence: TGTGCCAGCAGCTTACTACAACAAGGAGGCTACACCTTC. The complete variable domain, with remaining parts taken from reference TRBV7-2 and TRBJ1-2, reads GAGVSQSPSNKVTEKGKDVELRCDPISGHTALYWYRQSLGQGLEFLIYFQGNSAPDKSGLPSDRFSAERTGGSVSTLTIQRTQQEDSAVYLCASSLLQQGGYTFGSGTRLTVV.

This clone was seen once. This rearrangement joins TRBV3-1 (or the pseudogene TRBV3-2) to TRBJ2-3, with D unresolved. The ends were cut back, 3 bases at V and 4 bases at J, with 11 bases in the middle. The CDR3 has 14 residues. Germline-derived CDR1 and CDR2 are LGHDT and YNNKEL (reference sequence). CDR3 bases: TGTGCCAGCAGCCAGGAACCCCGATCAGATACGCAGTATTTT. Translating gives CASSQEPRSDTQYF.